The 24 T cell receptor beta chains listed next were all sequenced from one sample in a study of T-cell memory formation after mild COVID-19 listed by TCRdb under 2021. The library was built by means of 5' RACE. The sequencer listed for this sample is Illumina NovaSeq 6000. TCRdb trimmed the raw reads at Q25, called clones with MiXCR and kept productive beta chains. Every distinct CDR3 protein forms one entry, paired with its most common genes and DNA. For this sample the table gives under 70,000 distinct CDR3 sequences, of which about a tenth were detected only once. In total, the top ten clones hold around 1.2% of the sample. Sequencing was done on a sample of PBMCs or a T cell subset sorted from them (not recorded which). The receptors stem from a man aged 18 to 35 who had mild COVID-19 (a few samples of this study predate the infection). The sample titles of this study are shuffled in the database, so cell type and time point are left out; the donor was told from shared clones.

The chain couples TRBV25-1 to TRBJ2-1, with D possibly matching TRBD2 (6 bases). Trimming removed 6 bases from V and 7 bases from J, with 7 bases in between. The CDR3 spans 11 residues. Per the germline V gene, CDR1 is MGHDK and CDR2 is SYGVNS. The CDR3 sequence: CASSGGNEQFF. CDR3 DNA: TGTGCCAGCAGCGGAGGGAATGAGCAGTTCTTC.

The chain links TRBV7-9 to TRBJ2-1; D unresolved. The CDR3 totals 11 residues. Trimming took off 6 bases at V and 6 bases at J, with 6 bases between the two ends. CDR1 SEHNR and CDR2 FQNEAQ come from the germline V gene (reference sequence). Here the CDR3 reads CASSLANEQFF. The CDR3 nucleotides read TGTGCCAGCAGTCTCGCCAATGAGCAGTTCTTC.

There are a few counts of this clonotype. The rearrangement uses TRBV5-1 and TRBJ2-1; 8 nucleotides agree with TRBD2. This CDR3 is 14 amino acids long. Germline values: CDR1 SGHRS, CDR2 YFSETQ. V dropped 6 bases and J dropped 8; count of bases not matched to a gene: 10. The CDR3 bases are TGCGCCAGCAACCGGCGGGGGGCGGTCTATGAGCAGTTCTTC. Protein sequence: CASNRRGAVYEQFF. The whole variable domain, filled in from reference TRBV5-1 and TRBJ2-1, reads KAGVTQTPRYLIKTRGQQVTLSCSPISGHRSVSWYQQTPGQGLQFLFEYFSETQRNKGNFPGRFSGRQFSNSRSEMNVSTLELGDSALYLCASNRRGAVYEQFFGPGTRLTVL.

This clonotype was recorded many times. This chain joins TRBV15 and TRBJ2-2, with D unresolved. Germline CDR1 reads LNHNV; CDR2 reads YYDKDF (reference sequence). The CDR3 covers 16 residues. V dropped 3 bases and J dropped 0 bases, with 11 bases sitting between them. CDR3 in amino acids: CATSRSLTANTGELFF. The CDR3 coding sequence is TGTGCCACCAGCAGGTCCCTTACCGCGAACACCGGGGAGCTGTTTTTT.

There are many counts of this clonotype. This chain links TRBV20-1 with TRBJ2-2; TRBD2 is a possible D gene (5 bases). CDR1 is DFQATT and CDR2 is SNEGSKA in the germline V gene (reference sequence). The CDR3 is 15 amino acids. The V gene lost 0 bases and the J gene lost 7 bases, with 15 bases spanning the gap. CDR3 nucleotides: TGCAGTGCTAGAGATCCGCAAAGGGAGATCGGGGAGCTGTTTTTT. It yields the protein CSARDPQREIGELFF.

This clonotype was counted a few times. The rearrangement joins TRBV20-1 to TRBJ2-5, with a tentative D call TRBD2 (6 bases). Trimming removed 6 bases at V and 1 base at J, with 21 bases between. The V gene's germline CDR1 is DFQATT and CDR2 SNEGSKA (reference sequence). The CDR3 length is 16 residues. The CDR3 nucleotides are TGCAGTGCCCCAGGCGGGCGGGGTGAACCCCAAGAGACCCAGTACTTC. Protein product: CSAPGGRGEPQETQYF.

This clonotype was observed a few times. The chain's CDR3 is CASSPEGGPYNEQFF. The CDR3 DNA reads as TGTGCCAGCAGCCCCGAGGGTGGTCCCTACAATGAGCAGTTCTTC. This chain connects TRBV9 to TRBJ2-1; possible D gene TRBD2, 5 bases. The CDR3 loop spans 15 amino acids. The V gene lost 4 bases and the J gene lost 2 bases, with 13 bases spanning the gap. The germline V gene encodes CDR1 SGDLS and CDR2 YYNGEE.

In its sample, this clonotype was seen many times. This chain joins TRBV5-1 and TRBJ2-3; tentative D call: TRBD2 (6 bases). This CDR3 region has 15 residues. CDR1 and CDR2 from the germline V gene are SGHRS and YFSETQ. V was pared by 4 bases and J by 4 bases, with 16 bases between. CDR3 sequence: CASSTGDLWADTQYF. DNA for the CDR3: TGCGCCAGCAGCACCGGGGACTTGTGGGCAGATACGCAGTATTTT.

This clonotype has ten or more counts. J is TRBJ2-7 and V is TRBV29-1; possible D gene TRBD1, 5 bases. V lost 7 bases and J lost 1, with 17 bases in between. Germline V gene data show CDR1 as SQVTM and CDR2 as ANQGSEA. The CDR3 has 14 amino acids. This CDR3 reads CSGQDTRSSYEQYF. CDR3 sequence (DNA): TGCAGCGGTCAGGACACGCGTTCATCCTACGAGCAGTACTTC.

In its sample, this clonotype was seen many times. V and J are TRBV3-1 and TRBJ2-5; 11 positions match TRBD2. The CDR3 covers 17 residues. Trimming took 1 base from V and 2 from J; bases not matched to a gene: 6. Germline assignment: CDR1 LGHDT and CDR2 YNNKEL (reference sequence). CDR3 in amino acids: CASSQGLAGTRQETQYF. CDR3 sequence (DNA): TGTGCCAGCAGCCAAGGACTAGCGGGGACCAGACAAGAGACCCAGTACTTC.

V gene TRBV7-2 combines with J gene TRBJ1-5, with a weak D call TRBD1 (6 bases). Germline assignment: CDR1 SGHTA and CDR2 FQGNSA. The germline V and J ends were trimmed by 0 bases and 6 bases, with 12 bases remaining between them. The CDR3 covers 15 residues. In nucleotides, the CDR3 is TGTGCCAGCAGCTTAGCGCCGGGGGCCAGTCAGCCCCAGCATTTT. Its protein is CASSLAPGASQPQHF.

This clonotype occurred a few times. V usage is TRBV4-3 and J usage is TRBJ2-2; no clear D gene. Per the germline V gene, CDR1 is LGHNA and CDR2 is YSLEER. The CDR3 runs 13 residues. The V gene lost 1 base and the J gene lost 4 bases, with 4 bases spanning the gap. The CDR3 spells CASSQVSTGELFF. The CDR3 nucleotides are TGCGCCAGCAGCCAAGTTTCCACCGGGGAGCTGTTTTTT.

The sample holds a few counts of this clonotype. The CDR3 protein is CASSPRSLEQYV. The CDR3 coding sequence is TGTGCCAGCAGCCCTCGGTCCCTCGAGCAGTACGTC. The chain recombines TRBV28 with TRBJ2-7; D remains ambiguous. This CDR3 has 12 amino acids. CDR1 is MDHEN, CDR2 SYDVKM, per germline. V shed 6 bases and J shed 6 bases, with 12 bases lying between them.

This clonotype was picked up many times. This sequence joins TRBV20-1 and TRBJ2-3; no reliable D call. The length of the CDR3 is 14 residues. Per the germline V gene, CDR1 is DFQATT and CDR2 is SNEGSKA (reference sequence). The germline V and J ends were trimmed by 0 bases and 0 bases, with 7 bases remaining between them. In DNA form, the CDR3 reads TGCAGTGCTAGAGATTCCACTAGCACAGATACGCAGTATTTT. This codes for CSARDSTSTDTQYF.

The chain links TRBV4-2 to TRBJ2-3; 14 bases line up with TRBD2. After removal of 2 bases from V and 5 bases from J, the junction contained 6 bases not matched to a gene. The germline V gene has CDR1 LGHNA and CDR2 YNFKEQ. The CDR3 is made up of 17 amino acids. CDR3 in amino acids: CASSQSGLAGGGDTQYF. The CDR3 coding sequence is TGTGCCAGCAGCCAATCCGGACTAGCGGGGGGCGGAGATACGCAGTATTTT.

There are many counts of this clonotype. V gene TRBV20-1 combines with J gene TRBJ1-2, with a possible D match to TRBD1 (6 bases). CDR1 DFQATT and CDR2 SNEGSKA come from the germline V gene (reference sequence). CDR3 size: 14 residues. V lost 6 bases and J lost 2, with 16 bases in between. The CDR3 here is CSAREGGRNYGYTF. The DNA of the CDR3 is TGCAGTGCCCGGGAGGGGGGTCGAAACTATGGCTACACCTTC.

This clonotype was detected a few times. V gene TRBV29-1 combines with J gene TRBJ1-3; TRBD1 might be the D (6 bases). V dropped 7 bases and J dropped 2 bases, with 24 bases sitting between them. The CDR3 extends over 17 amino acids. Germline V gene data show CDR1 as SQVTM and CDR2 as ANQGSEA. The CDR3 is CSASGALGQRTGNTIYF. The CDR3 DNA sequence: TGCAGCGCCTCGGGGGCCCTTGGACAGAGAACTGGAAACACCATATATTTT.

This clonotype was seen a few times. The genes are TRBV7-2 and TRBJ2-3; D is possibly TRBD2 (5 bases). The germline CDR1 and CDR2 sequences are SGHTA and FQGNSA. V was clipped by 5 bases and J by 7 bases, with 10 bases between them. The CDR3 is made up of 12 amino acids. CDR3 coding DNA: TGTGCCAGCAGCGCTCGAGGGTATACGCAGTATTTT. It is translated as CASSARGYTQYF.

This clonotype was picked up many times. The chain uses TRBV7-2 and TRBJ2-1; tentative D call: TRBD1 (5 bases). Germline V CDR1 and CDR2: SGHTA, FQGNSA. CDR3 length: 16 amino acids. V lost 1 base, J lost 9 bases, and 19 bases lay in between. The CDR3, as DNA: TGTGCCAGCAGCTTAGTTTTGCACAGGCAAATTGGTGAGCAGTTCTTC. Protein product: CASSLVLHRQIGEQFF.

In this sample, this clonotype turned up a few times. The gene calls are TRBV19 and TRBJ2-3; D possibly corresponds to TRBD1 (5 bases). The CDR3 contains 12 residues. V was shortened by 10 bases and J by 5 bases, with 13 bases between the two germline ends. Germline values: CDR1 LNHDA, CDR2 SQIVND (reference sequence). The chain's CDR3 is CATRQSGDTQYF. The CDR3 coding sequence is TGTGCCACCCGACAGTCAGGAGATACGCAGTATTTT.

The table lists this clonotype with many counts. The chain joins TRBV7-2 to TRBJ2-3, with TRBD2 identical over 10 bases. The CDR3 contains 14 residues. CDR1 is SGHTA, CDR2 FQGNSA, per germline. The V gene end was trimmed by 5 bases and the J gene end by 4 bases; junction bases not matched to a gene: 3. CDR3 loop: CASSPSGGPDTQYF. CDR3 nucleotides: TGTGCCAGCAGCCCTAGCGGGGGCCCAGATACGCAGTATTTT.

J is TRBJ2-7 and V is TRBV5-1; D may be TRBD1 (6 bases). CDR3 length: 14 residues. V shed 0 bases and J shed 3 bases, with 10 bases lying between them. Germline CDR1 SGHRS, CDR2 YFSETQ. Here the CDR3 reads CASSLDPGVYEQYV. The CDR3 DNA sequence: TGCGCCAGCAGCTTGGACCCAGGGGTCTACGAGCAGTACGTC.

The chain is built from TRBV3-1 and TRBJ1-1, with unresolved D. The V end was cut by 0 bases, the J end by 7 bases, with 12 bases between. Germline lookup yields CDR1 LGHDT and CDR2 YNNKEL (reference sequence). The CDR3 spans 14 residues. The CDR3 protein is CASSQDGYVLEAFF. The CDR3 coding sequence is TGTGCCAGCAGCCAAGATGGGTATGTCCTTGAAGCTTTCTTT.

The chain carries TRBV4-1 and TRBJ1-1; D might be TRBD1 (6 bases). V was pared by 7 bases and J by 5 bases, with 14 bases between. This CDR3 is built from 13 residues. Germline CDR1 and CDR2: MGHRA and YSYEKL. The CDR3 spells CASKATGLTEAFF. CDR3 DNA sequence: TGCGCCAGCAAAGCAACAGGGTTGACTGAAGCTTTCTTT.